Only a few counts were recorded for the clone carrying this TCR beta chain. The data were obtained in a study of blood T cell repertoires in COVID-19. Trimming cost V 6 bases and J 11 bases, with 17 bases left between them. CDR1 SNHLY and CDR2 FYNNEI come from the germline V gene. This CDR3 is built from 13 residues. The table came from immunoSEQ multiplex PCR; TCRdb's copy has only in-frame clones and leaves some out. The sample records some 31,000 clones, around 86% being singletons. The gene calls are TRBV2 and TRBJ1-5; D perhaps matches TRBD1 (6 bases). Sequencing was performed on peripheral blood. The TCR sequence derives from a woman in her fifties or sixties with active COVID-19. CDR3 bases: TGTGCCAGCAGCGTGGGACACCCAATGGCCCAGCATTTT. It codes for CASSVGHPMAQHF.